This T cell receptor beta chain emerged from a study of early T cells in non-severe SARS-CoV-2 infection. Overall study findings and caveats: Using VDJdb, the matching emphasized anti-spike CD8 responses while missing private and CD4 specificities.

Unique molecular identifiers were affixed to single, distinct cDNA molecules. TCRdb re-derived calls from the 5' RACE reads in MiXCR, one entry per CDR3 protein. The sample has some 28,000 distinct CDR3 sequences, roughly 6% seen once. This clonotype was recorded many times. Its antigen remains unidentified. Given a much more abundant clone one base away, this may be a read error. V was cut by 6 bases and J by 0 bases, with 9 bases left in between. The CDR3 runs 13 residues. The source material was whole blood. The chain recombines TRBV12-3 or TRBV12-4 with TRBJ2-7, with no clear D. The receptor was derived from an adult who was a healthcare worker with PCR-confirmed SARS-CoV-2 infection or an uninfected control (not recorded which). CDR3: CASSPWVSYEQYF. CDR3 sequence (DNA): TGTGCCAGCAGCCCCTGGGTCTCCTACGAGCAGTACTTC.